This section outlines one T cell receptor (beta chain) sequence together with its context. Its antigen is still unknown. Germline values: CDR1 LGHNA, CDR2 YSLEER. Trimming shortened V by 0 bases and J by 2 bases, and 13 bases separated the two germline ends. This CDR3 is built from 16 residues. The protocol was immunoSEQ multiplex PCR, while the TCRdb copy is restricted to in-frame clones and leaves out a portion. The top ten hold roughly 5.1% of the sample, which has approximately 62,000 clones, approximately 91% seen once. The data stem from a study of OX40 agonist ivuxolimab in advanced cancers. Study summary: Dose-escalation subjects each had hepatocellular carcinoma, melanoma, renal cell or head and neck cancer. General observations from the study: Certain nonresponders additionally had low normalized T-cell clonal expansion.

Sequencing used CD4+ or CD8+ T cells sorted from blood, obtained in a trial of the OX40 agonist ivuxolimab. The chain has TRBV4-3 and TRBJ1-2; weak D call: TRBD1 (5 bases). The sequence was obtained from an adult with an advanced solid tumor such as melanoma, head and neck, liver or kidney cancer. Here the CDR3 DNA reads TGCGCCAGCAGCCAAGAAAGTCTCGGGGGGAACTATGGCTACACCTTC. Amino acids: CASSQESLGGNYGYTF.